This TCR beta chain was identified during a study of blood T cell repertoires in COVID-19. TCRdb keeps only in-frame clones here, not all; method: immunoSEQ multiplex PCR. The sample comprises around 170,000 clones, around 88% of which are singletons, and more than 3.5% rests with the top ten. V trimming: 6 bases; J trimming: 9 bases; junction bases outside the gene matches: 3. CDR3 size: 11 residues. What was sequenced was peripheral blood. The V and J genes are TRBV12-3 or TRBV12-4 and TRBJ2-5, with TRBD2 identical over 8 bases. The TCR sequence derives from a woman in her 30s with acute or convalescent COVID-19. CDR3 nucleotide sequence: TGTGCCAGCAGCGGGGGGGAGGCCCAGTACTTC. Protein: CASSGGEAQYF.